The 31 T cell receptor beta chains given below trace back to one sample, sequenced in a study of cytomegalovirus exposure and HLA in healthy donors. With 60 Vbeta and 13 Jbeta primers, the PCR was carried out. Data came from immunoSEQ multiplex PCR; TCRdb stores just in-frame clones and leaves some out. The sample includes around 190,000 clones, less than 90% of them seen just once. Material: PBMCs. The receptors here all came from a woman aged 25 to 39 in good health and CMV-seronegative.

The chain couples TRBV28 to TRBJ2-5, with D maybe TRBD1 (5 bases). CDR3 length: 13 residues. Germline CDR1 and CDR2: MDHEN and SYDVKM. V lost 5 bases and J lost 3, with 10 bases in between. CDR3 loop: CASSTQGEETQYF. As DNA, the CDR3 is TGTGCCAGCAGTACCCAGGGTGAAGAGACCCAGTACTTC. Complete variable domain (other parts from reference TRBV28 and TRBJ2-5): DVKVTQSSRYLVKRTGEKVFLECVQDMDHENMFWYRQDPGLGLRLIYFSYDVKMKEKGDIPEGYSVSREKKERFSLILESASTNQTSMYLCASSTQGEETQYFGPGTRLLVL.

This chain links TRBV19 with TRBJ2-3; tentative D call: TRBD2 (5 bases). Germline V CDR1 and CDR2: LNHDA, SQIVND (reference sequence). The CDR3 length is 16 residues. The V end lost 5 bases, the J end lost 2 bases, and 17 bases lay between the germline ends. The DNA for the CDR3 is TGTGCCAGTAGTGAGGAGGACGGACGGATCACAGATACGCAGTATTTT. It translates to CASSEEDGRITDTQYF.

CDR3 coding DNA: TGCAGCGTTGACCGACTAGCGGGGGTTCAAGAGACCCAGTACTTC. It specifies CSVDRLAGVQETQYF. This sequence joins TRBV29-1 and TRBJ2-5; 12 nucleotides line up with TRBD2. This CDR3 has 15 amino acids. J gave up 2 bases and V 3 bases, and 4 bases lay outside the gene matches. The germline gives CDR1 SQVTM, CDR2 ANQGSEA.

The CDR3 loop reads CASTQTGGPHEQFF. Written as DNA, the CDR3 is TGCGCCAGCACACAGACCGGGGGGCCGCATGAGCAGTTCTTC. This chain joins TRBV5-1 and TRBJ2-1, with D possibly being TRBD2 (7 bases). Trimming took off 6 bases at V and 8 bases at J, with 18 bases between the two ends. Per germline, CDR1 SGHRS and CDR2 YFSETQ. This CDR3 spans 14 amino acids.

This sequence joins TRBV6-5 and TRBJ1-5, with TRBD1 identical over 7 bases. The V gene end was trimmed by 5 bases and the J gene end by 5 bases; junction bases not matched to a gene: 6. Germline V gene sequence: CDR1 MNHEY, CDR2 SVGAGI. CDR3 length: 14 residues. The CDR3 region is CASSGHRGDQPQHF. The CDR3, as DNA: TGTGCCAGCAGTGGCCACAGGGGTGATCAGCCCCAGCATTTT.

This sequence joins TRBV5-1 and TRBJ2-1; TRBD2 matches at 9 bases. V shed 2 bases, J shed 6 bases, and the junction held 9 bases outside the gene matches. CDR1 SGHRS and CDR2 YFSETQ come from the germline V gene. The CDR3 has 16 amino acids. This chain's CDR3 is CASSFLAGSRVNEQFF. The CDR3 nucleotides read TGCGCCAGCAGCTTTCTAGCGGGAAGTCGAGTCAATGAGCAGTTCTTC.

The V call is TRBV7-9, the J call TRBJ2-3, with D perhaps matching TRBD1 (6 bases). The CDR3 is made up of 13 amino acids. The germline V and J ends were trimmed by 3 bases and 5 bases, with 9 bases remaining between them. Looked up from germline, CDR1 is SEHNR and CDR2 is FQNEAQ (reference sequence). CDR3 in DNA: TGTGCCAGCAGCTTCGCAGGGGAAGATACGCAGTATTTT. This codes for CASSFAGEDTQYF.

This chain joins TRBV19 and TRBJ2-7; 11 nucleotides align to TRBD1. With V trimmed by 6 bases and J by 6 bases, 7 bases remained unmatched. This CDR3 has 14 amino acids. Germline V lookup: CDR1 LNHDA, CDR2 SQIVND (reference sequence). The CDR3 sequence: CASRLRTGGGEQYF. The CDR3 nucleotides read TGTGCCAGTAGACTTAGGACAGGGGGCGGCGAGCAGTACTTC.

The CDR3 is CASSRYRATEAFF. In DNA, the CDR3 is TGTGCCAGCAGCCGATACAGGGCCACTGAAGCTTTCTTT. The genes are TRBV11-2 and TRBJ1-1, with D possibly being TRBD1 (6 bases). Germline-derived CDR1 and CDR2 are SGHAT and FQNNGV. The V and J ends lost 5 bases and 4 bases respectively, with 11 bases between them. The CDR3 sequence is 13 residues long.

This chain links TRBV4-1 with TRBJ1-2; 7 bases agree with TRBD1. CDR3 length: 15 residues. V dropped 1 base and J dropped 2; count of bases not matched to a gene: 4. From germline, CDR1 is MGHRA and CDR2 YSYEKL. The CDR3 coding sequence is TGCGCCAGCAGCCAAGGACAGGGACCCAACTATGGCTACACCTTC. Protein product: CASSQGQGPNYGYTF.

This chain joins TRBV5-4 and TRBJ2-6; TRBD2 might be the D (5 bases). Germline V gene lookup returns CDR1 SGHNT and CDR2 YYREEE (reference sequence). This CDR3 contains 17 residues. Trimming left V 0 bases short and J 0 bases short, with 10 bases between. The CDR3 spells CASSLGTFDSGANVLTF. The CDR3 region has the DNA TGTGCCAGCAGCTTGGGGACTTTCGACTCTGGGGCCAACGTCCTGACTTTC.

This rearrangement joins TRBV11-2 to TRBJ1-1, with 8 bases aligning to TRBD1. Germline CDR1 and CDR2: SGHAT and FQNNGV. The CDR3 is 15 residues long. V was pared by 4 bases and J by 1 base, with 5 bases of the junction left unmatched. Here the CDR3 reads CASSSRTGRNTEAFF. In DNA form, the CDR3 reads TGTGCCAGCAGCTCCAGGACAGGGCGGAACACTGAAGCTTTCTTT.

The rearrangement uses TRBV6-1 and TRBJ2-3; 7 bases map to TRBD1. CDR1 and CDR2 from the germline V gene are MNHNS and SASEGT. The CDR3 extends over 14 amino acids. The J segment lost 0 bases and the V segment lost 8 bases, leaving 5 bases of the junction unmatched. CDR3 bases: TGTGCCAGCCGAGAGGGACAGAGCACAGATACGCAGTATTTT. Residues: CASREGQSTDTQYF.

The V call is TRBV9, the J call TRBJ2-2; no definite D call. The CDR3 extends over 15 amino acids. CDR1 is SGDLS, CDR2 YYNGEE, per germline. The ends were cut back, 4 bases at V and 6 bases at J, with 16 bases in the middle. CDR3 amino acids: CASSPSTRWAGELFF. Written as DNA, the CDR3 is TGTGCCAGCAGCCCATCGACACGTTGGGCCGGGGAGCTGTTTTTT. The whole variable domain, remainder taken from reference TRBV9 and TRBJ2-2, is DSGVTQTPKHLITATGQRVTLRCSPRSGDLSVYWYQQSLDQGLQFLIQYYNGEERAKGNILERFSAQQFPDLHSELNLSSLELGDSALYFCASSPSTRWAGELFFGEGSRLTVL.

This clone was observed once. V and J are TRBV5-1 and TRBJ2-7; 7 nucleotides line up with TRBD2. The CDR3 has 16 amino acids. Germline V gene sequence: CDR1 SGHRS, CDR2 YFSETQ. J gave up 4 bases and V 0 bases, and 10 bases lay outside the gene matches. CDR3 sequence: CASSLGLGGSKYEQYF. Written as DNA, the CDR3 is TGCGCCAGCAGCTTGGGCCTAGGCGGGAGTAAGTACGAGCAGTACTTC.

The chain links TRBV13 to TRBJ1-1; no definite D call. Germline V gene sequence: CDR1 PRHDT, CDR2 FYEKMQ (reference sequence). V lost 7 bases and J 2 bases, leaving 5 bases between the germline ends. This CDR3 comprises 11 residues. The CDR3: CASNGNTEAFF. CDR3 DNA: TGTGCCAGCAACGGTAACACTGAAGCTTTCTTT.

This rearrangement joins TRBV2 to TRBJ2-1; maybe TRBD2 (6 bases). Germline loops: CDR1 SNHLY, CDR2 FYNNEI. Trimming took off 4 bases at V and 0 bases at J, with 10 bases between the two ends. This CDR3 spans 15 amino acids. CDR3 sequence (DNA): TGTGCCAGCAGTGGTGTCGGGAGCTCCTACAATGAGCAGTTCTTC. Translated: CASSGVGSSYNEQFF. Filled out from reference TRBV2 and TRBJ2-1, the complete variable domain reads EPEVTQTPSHQVTQMGQEVILRCVPISNHLYFYWYRQILGQKVEFLVSFYNNEISEKSEIFDDQFSVERPDGSNFTLKIRSTKLEDSAMYFCASSGVGSSYNEQFFGPGTRLTVL.

This sequence joins TRBV14 and TRBJ2-7; a weak D match, TRBD1 (6 bases). CDR1 and CDR2 from the germline V gene are SGHDN and FVKESK. The CDR3 length is 16 residues. V was shortened by 3 bases and J by 0 bases, with 15 bases between the two germline ends. The DNA for the CDR3 is TGTGCCAGCAGCCAGGGCACCGGGACATACTCCTACGAGCAGTACTTC. It specifies CASSQGTGTYSYEQYF.

J is TRBJ2-5 and V is TRBV11-3; TRBD2 aligns across 10 bases. Losses at the gene ends were 5 bases for V and 2 bases for J; bases not matched to a gene: 5. There are 15 residues in the CDR3. Germline CDR1 is SGHNT and CDR2 is YENEEA. The DNA of the CDR3 is TGTGCCAGCAGCCAAGCGGGAGGGCCTCAAGAGACCCAGTACTTC. Protein sequence: CASSQAGGPQETQYF. The full variable domain, with the rest looked up from reference TRBV11-3 and TRBJ2-5, is EAGVVQSPRYKIIEKKQPVAFWCNPISGHNTLYWYLQNLGQGPELLIRYENEEAVDDSQLPKDRFSAERLKGVDSTLKIQPAELGDSAVYLCASSQAGGPQETQYFGPGTRLLVL.

The V call is TRBV6-6, the J call TRBJ2-3, with TRBD2 matching 9 bases. CDR1 is MNHNY and CDR2 is SVGAGI in the germline V gene (reference sequence). The CDR3 sequence is 15 residues long. The junction had 6 bases not matched to a gene; V was cut back by 4 bases and J by 4 bases. CDR3 sequence: CASSFRLAAPDTQYF. The CDR3 DNA reads TGTGCCAGCAGTTTCCGACTAGCGGCCCCAGATACGCAGTATTTT.

J is TRBJ2-1 and V is TRBV28, with D possibly TRBD2 on 5 matching bases. The CDR3 covers 15 residues. The germline V and J ends were trimmed by 3 bases and 4 bases, with 13 bases remaining between them. Germline values: CDR1 MDHEN, CDR2 SYDVKM. CDR3 in amino acids: CASSFRGLLYNEQFF. DNA of the CDR3: TGTGCCAGCAGTTTCCGAGGACTCCTATACAATGAGCAGTTCTTC.

The chain has TRBV9 and TRBJ1-3; D is ambiguous. CDR3 length: 13 residues. The germline gives CDR1 SGDLS, CDR2 YYNGEE. The V gene lost 2 bases and the J gene lost 4 bases, with 7 bases spanning the gap. The CDR3 DNA reads TGTGCCAGCAGCGTCCAGACAGGAAACACCATATATTTT. Its protein is CASSVQTGNTIYF.

The chain employs TRBV5-1 and TRBJ2-1; TRBD2 matches 8 bases. This CDR3 region has 15 residues. J was trimmed by 7 bases and V by 0 bases; bases with no gene match: 6. Germline lookup yields CDR1 SGHRS and CDR2 YFSETQ. The CDR3, as DNA: TGCGCCAGCAGCTTGGACCTGGGACTAGGAAATGAGCAGTTCTTC. This translates into CASSLDLGLGNEQFF.

The V call is TRBV11-2, the J call TRBJ2-2, with 12 bases matching TRBD2. In germline, CDR1 is SGHAT, CDR2 FQNNGV. V trimming: 3 bases; J trimming: 0 bases; junction bases outside the gene matches: 2. The CDR3 spans 17 residues. The CDR3 region has the DNA TGTGCCAGCAGCTTTCTAGCGGGGGGGCCGAACACCGGGGAGCTGTTTTTT. Translating gives CASSFLAGGPNTGELFF.

The chain couples TRBV28 to TRBJ2-1; 7 bases fit TRBD1. V trimming: 5 bases; J trimming: 6 bases; junction bases outside the gene matches: 10. The length of the CDR3 is 15 residues. The germline CDR1 and CDR2 sequences are MDHEN and SYDVKM. The CDR3 DNA reads TGTGCCAGCAGTGAAACAGGGGTGTACAGCAATGAGCAGTTCTTC. Protein sequence: CASSETGVYSNEQFF.

The chain has TRBV29-1 and TRBJ2-2, with 8 nucleotides matching TRBD1. V lost 6 bases to trimming and J lost 1 base; unmatched junction nucleotides: 7. There are 15 residues in the CDR3. Germline loops: CDR1 SQVTM, CDR2 ANQGSEA. The DNA for the CDR3 is TGCAGCGTACGCCGTGGGACAGGGAACACCGGGGAGCTGTTTTTT. This gives the protein CSVRRGTGNTGELFF.

The table lists this clone with a count of one. The chain combines TRBV7-8 with TRBJ2-1; 12 positions match TRBD2. V lost 2 bases, J lost 4 bases, and 0 bases stayed unmatched. Germline values: CDR1 SGHVS, CDR2 FQNEAQ. The CDR3 is 15 amino acids. The CDR3 sequence: CASSLTSGRYNEQFF. The DNA for the CDR3 is TGTGCCAGCAGCTTAACTAGCGGGAGGTACAATGAGCAGTTCTTC.

The chain is built from TRBV7-9 and TRBJ2-3; a weak D match, TRBD2 (6 bases). V was pared by 5 bases and J by 1 base, with 13 bases between. This CDR3 is 15 amino acids long. Germline CDR1 is SEHNR and CDR2 is FQNEAQ (reference sequence). The CDR3 spells CASSPGLSRTDTQYF. In DNA form, the CDR3 reads TGTGCCAGCAGCCCGGGACTTTCCCGCACAGATACGCAGTATTTT.

V and J are TRBV4-1 and TRBJ2-3; tentatively, D is TRBD2 (6 bases). Per the germline V gene, CDR1 is MGHRA and CDR2 is YSYEKL. CDR3 size: 15 residues. V gave up 5 bases and J gave up 0 bases, with 12 bases separating them. CDR3 sequence reads: CASSFSGVSTDTQYF. CDR3 bases: TGCGCCAGCAGCTTTAGCGGAGTTAGCACAGATACGCAGTATTTT.

The rearrangement uses TRBV7-8 and TRBJ2-5; D might be TRBD2 (5 bases). This CDR3 region has 14 residues. V was cut by 1 base and J by 1 base, with 7 bases left in between. Germline V lookup: CDR1 SGHVS, CDR2 FQNEAQ. This CDR3 is CASSLGAGQETQYF. For the CDR3, the DNA is TGTGCCAGCAGCTTAGGGGCGGGCCAAGAGACCCAGTACTTC.

This chain uses TRBV6-5 with TRBJ1-2; weak D call: TRBD1 (5 bases). The CDR3 spans 13 residues. V lost 6 bases to trimming and J lost 6 bases, with 14 bases between them. Germline values: CDR1 MNHEY, CDR2 SVGAGI. The CDR3 spells CASSDTGPDGYTF. CDR3 DNA sequence: TGTGCCAGCAGCGATACAGGTCCAGATGGCTACACCTTC.